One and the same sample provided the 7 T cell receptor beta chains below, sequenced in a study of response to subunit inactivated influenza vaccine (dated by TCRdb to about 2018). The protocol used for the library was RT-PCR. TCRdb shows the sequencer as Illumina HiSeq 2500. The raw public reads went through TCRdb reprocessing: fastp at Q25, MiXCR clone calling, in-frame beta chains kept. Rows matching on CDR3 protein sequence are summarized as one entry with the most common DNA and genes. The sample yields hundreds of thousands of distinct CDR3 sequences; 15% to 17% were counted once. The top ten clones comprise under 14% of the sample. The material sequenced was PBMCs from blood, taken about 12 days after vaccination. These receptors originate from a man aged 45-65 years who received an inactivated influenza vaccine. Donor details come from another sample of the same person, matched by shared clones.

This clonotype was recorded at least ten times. DNA of the CDR3: TGTGCCAGCAGTTTCAGGGGGCCCACCTACGAGCAGTACTTC. Amino acids: CASSFRGPTYEQYF. The chain combines TRBV27 with TRBJ2-7; 8 bases are shared with TRBD1. This CDR3 has 14 amino acids. CDR1 is MNHEY, CDR2 SMNVEV, per germline (reference sequence). Unmatched junction bases numbered 3, after V lost 3 bases and J lost 2 bases.

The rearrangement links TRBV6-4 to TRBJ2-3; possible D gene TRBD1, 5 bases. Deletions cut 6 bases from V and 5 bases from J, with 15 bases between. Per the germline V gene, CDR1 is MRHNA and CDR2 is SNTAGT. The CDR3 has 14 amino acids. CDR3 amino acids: CASRRTLGEDTQYF. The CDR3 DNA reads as TGTGCCAGCAGAAGAACGTTAGGGGAAGATACGCAGTATTTT.

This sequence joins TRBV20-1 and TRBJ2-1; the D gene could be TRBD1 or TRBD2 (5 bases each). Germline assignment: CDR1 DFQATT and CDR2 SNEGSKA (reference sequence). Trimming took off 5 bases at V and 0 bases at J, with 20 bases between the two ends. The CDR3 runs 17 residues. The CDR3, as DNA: TGCAGTGCTGGGGGACGGGGACCCACCGGCTCCTACAATGAGCAGTTCTTC. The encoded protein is CSAGGRGPTGSYNEQFF.

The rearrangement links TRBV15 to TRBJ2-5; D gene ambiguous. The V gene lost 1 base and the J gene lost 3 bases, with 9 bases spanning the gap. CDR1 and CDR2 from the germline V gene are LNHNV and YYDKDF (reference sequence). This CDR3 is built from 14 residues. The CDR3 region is CATSRVSLEETQYF. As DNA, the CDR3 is TGTGCCACCAGCAGAGTATCTCTAGAAGAGACCCAGTACTTC.

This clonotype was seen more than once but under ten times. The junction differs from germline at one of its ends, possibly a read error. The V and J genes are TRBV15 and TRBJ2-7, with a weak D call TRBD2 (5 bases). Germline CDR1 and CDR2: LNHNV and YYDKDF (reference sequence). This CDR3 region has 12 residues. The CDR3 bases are TGTGCCACCAGCAGATCGGGATATGACGCGGACTTC. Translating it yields CATSRSGYDADF. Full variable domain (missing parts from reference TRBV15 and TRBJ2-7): DAMVIQNPRYQVTQFGKPVTLSCSQTLNHNVMYWYQQKSSQAPKLLFHYYDKDFNNEADTPDNFQSRRPNTSFCFLDIRSPGLGDTAMYLCATSRSGYDADFGPGTRLTVT.

DNA for the CDR3: TGCAGTGCTAGAGCCACCCCGAAACATATCACCCTCCACTTT. Its translation is CSARATPKHITLHF. V is TRBV20-1 and J is TRBJ1-6; no definite D call. CDR3 length equals 14 residues. Germline V gene lookup returns CDR1 DFQATT and CDR2 SNEGSKA (reference sequence). The V and J ends lost 1 base and 14 bases respectively, with 18 bases between them.

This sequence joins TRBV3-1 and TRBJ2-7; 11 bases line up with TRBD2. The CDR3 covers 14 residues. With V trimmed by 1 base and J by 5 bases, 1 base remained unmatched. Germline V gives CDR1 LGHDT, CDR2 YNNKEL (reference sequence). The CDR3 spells CASSQGLAGHEQYF. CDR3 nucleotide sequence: TGTGCCAGCAGCCAAGGACTAGCGGGACACGAGCAGTACTTC.